The present T cell receptor (beta chain) was sequenced within a study of blood T cells in healthy people across ages. Trimming took off 0 bases at V and 6 bases at J, with 6 bases between the two ends. Germline V gives CDR1 DFQATT, CDR2 SNEGSKA (reference sequence). The CDR3 runs 11 residues. Caucasian, healthy and from Russia, the donors were aged between about 6 and 90. Primers used in a second PCR of roughly 7 to 12 cycles were a sample-barcoded 5' primer and a J-beta primer mix. TCRdb called the 5' RACE reads again in MiXCR, with one record for every CDR3 protein. This sample yields about 1 million distinct CDR3 sequences, of which less than 50% are seen a single time; approximately 17% belongs to the top ten. This clonotype was found a few times.

The receptor's source is a woman aged 55-75 years in good health. Material: blood. V usage is TRBV20-1 and J usage is TRBJ2-7; D remains ambiguous. CDR3 sequence (DNA): TGCAGTGCTAGAGATCTTTCCGAGCAGTACTTC. Translation: CSARDLSEQYF.